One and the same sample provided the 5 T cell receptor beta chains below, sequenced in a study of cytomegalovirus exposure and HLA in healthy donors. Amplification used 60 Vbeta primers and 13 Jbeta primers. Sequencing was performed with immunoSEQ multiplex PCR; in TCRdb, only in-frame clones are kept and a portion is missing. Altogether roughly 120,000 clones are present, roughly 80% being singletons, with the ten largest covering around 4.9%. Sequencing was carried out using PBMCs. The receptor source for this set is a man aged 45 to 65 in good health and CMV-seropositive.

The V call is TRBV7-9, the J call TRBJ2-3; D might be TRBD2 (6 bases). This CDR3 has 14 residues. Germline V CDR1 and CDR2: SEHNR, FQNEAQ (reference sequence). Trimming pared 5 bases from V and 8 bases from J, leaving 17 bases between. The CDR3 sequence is CASSRQGLVGTQYF. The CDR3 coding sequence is TGTGCCAGCAGCCGCCAGGGACTCGTAGGTACGCAGTATTTT.

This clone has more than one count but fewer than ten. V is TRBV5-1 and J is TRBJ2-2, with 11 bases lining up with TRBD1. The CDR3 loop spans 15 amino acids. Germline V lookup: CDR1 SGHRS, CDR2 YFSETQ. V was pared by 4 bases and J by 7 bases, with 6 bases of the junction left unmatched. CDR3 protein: CASSRTGGEIGELFF. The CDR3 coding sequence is TGCGCCAGCAGCCGGACAGGGGGCGAGATCGGGGAGCTGTTTTTT.

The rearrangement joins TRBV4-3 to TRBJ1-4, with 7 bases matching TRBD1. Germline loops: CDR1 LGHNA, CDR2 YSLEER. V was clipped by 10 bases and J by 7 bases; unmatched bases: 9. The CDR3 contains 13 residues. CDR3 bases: TGCGCCACTTCGGACAGGTTGGGTGAAAAACTGTTTTTT. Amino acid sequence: CATSDRLGEKLFF.

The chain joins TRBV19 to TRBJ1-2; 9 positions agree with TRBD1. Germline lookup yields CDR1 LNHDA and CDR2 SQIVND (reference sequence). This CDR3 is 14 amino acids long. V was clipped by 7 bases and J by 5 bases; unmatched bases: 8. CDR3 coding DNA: TGTGCCAGTACTCCGGACAGGGGATGGTATGGCTACACCTTC. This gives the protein CASTPDRGWYGYTF. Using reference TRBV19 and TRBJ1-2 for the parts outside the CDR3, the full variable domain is DGGITQSPKYLFRKEGQNVTLSCEQNLNHDAMYWYRQDPGQGLRLIYYSQIVNDFQKGDIAEGYSVSREKKESFPLTVTSAQKNPTAFYLCASTPDRGWYGYTFGSGTRLTVV.

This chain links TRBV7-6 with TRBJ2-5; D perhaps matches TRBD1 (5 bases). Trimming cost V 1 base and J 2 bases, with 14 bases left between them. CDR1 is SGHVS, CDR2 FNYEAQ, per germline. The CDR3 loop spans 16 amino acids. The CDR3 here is CASSLEGSNPQETQYF. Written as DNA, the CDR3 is TGTGCCAGCAGCTTAGAGGGGTCCAACCCACAAGAGACCCAGTACTTC.